A single TCR beta chain is shown here with its context. The sample originates from a study of blood T cell repertoires in COVID-19. In assigning cohorts, the study relied on participant-reported clinical history. TCRdb's table, derived via immunoSEQ multiplex PCR, lists solely in-frame clones and lacks some. Here the sample spans around 140,000 clones, under 90% being singletons. The germline CDR1 and CDR2 sequences are ENHRY and SYGVKD. The CDR3 spans 13 residues. V was pared by 0 bases and J by 8 bases, with 8 bases between. The sample comprised PBMCs or T cells enriched from blood (not recorded which). The source of this sequence is a man aged 40-55 years with acute COVID-19. This sequence joins TRBV10-3 and TRBJ2-1; D may be TRBD1 (6 bases). CDR3 bases: TGTGCCATCAGTGAGTCGTCAGGGGATGAGCAGTTCTTC. It encodes CAISESSGDEQFF.